A selection of T cell receptor beta chains follows, all from one sample in a study of vaccination and CD4 T cells after COVID-19. A single record per CDR3 protein comes from TCRdb applying MiXCR to the PCR reads. The profile shows approximately 29,000 distinct CDR3 sequences, 50% of them singletons. This sample comprised CD4+ T cells from blood, obtained about 7 months after SARS-CoV-2 vaccination. The origin of the receptors is a human donor who had recovered from COVID-19. Each CDR3 is given with its conserved first and last residue. A D gene is named only where the DNA matches it firmly. The size of a clone is reported for some rows only, either as once, few or many, or as a class for expanded clones.

D: TRBD1
V: TRBV5-1
J: TRBJ2-5
size: .
DNA: TGCGCCAGCAGCCGGCGAACTAGGGGGCTACAAGAGACCCAGTACTTC
CDR3: CASSRRTRGLQETQYF

D: .
V: TRBV20-1
J: TRBJ2-1
size: few
DNA: TGCAGTGCTCACGGGGGTCTAGGGTACAATGAGCAGTTCTTC
CDR3: CSAHGGLGYNEQFF

D: TRBD1
V: TRBV6-1
J: TRBJ1-6
size: .
DNA: TGTGCCAGCAAGGGTCTTGGGACAGGGGTGGGTAATTCACCCCTCCACTTT
CDR3: CASKGLGTGVGNSPLHF

D: TRBD2
V: TRBV11-2
J: TRBJ2-7
size: .
DNA: TGTGCCAGCAGCAGGGGAGGGCCTAGCATAATGAGCTCCTACGAGCAGTACTTC
CDR3: CASSRGGPSIMSSYEQYF

D: TRBD2
V: TRBV6-2/TRBV6-3
J: TRBJ2-7
size: .
DNA: TGTGCCAGCAGTTACGAGGCTAGCGGAAGTTACGAGCAGTACTTC
CDR3: CASSYEASGSYEQYF

D: TRBD2
V: TRBV7-6
J: TRBJ2-5
size: few
DNA: TGTGCCAGCAGCTTACGCACTAGCGGGATGGAGACCCAGTACTTC
CDR3: CASSLRTSGMETQYF

D: TRBD2
V: TRBV20-1
J: TRBJ2-1
size: .
DNA: TGCAGTGCTTTGGGTGGGACTAGCGGGAGGGTTGAGCAGTTCTTC
CDR3: CSALGGTSGRVEQFF

D: TRBD2
V: TRBV7-2
J: TRBJ2-3
size: .
DNA: TGTGCCAGCAGCTTAGTGCGGGAGGGGGCCTCTAGCACAGATACGCAGTATTTT
CDR3: CASSLVREGASSTDTQYF

D: .
V: TRBV20-1
J: TRBJ2-7
size: few
DNA: TGCAGTGCAGAGAGGGGGGGGACAGATTCCTACGAGCAGTACTTC
CDR3: CSAERGGTDSYEQYF

D: .
V: TRBV6-4
J: TRBJ1-5
size: .
DNA: TGTGCCAGCAGTCGCGACGGAGGACAGCCCCAGCATTTT
CDR3: CASSRDGGQPQHF

D: .
V: TRBV6-5
J: TRBJ1-5
size: few
DNA: TGTGCCAGCAGTTACTCCTGGGAAAGCAATCAGCCCCAGCATTTT
CDR3: CASSYSWESNQPQHF

D: TRBD1
V: TRBV6-2/TRBV6-3
J: TRBJ2-6
size: .
DNA: TGTGCCAGCCGACGCGACAGGGTGGTGGCCAACGTCCTGACTTTC
CDR3: CASRRDRVVANVLTF

D: TRBD1
V: TRBV4-1
J: TRBJ2-3
size: .
DNA: TGCGCCAGCAGCCAACCCCGGGACAGGGGTCATACGCAGTATTTT
CDR3: CASSQPRDRGHTQYF

D: .
V: TRBV19
J: TRBJ1-6
size: .
DNA: TGTGCCAGTACCCCACAGGCCAGGGGTGCACCCCTCCACTTT
CDR3: CASTPQARGAPLHF

D: TRBD1
V: TRBV6-5
J: TRBJ1-1
size: .
DNA: TGTGCCAGCAGTTACCGTCGGACAGGGAACACTGAAGCTTTCTTT
CDR3: CASSYRRTGNTEAFF

D: .
V: TRBV20-1
J: TRBJ2-1
size: once
DNA: TGCAGTGCCAATACCGGGGGCAGTGATGAGCAGTTCTTC
CDR3: CSANTGGSDEQFF

D: TRBD2
V: TRBV7-6
J: TRBJ2-1
size: .
DNA: TGTGCCAGCAGCCTAACTAGCGGGAGGCCTTCCTACAATGAGCAGTTCTTC
CDR3: CASSLTSGRPSYNEQFF

D: .
V: TRBV6-1
J: TRBJ1-5
size: few
DNA: TGTGCCAGCAGACGCGGGAAGACAGAGGGTCAGCCCCAGCATTTT
CDR3: CASRRGKTEGQPQHF

D: .
V: TRBV7-9
J: TRBJ2-2
size: .
DNA: TGTGCCATCCCTCCGCCCTCGGATTTCGGGGAGCTGTTTTTT
CDR3: CAIPPPSDFGELFF

D: .
V: TRBV7-8
J: TRBJ2-3
size: few
DNA: TGTGCCAGCAGCTTAGTGGCGGGTGTAGATACGCAGTATTTT
CDR3: CASSLVAGVDTQYF

D: .
V: TRBV15
J: TRBJ1-5
size: medium-sized
DNA: TGTGCCACCAGCAGAGATCTAGGCAGTTATCAGCCCCAGCATTTT
CDR3: CATSRDLGSYQPQHF

D: TRBD1
V: TRBV19
J: TRBJ1-1
size: .
DNA: TGTGCCAGTAGCTCACAGGGGGTCCCTGAAGCTTTCTTT
CDR3: CASSSQGVPEAFF

D: TRBD2
V: TRBV5-4
J: TRBJ2-5
size: once
DNA: TGTGCCAGCAGCTTGCCCCTAGCGGGAGAACGAGAGACCCAGTACTTC
CDR3: CASSLPLAGERETQYF

D: .
V: TRBV7-2
J: TRBJ2-2
size: few
DNA: TGTGCCAGCAGCCCCCGGCGAGGGCAAACCGGGGAGCTGTTTTTT
CDR3: CASSPRRGQTGELFF

D: TRBD2
V: TRBV7-8
J: TRBJ2-1
size: .
DNA: TGTGCCAGCAGCTTCCCCTCGGTTAGCGGGGGCTCCTACAATGAGCAGTTCTTC
CDR3: CASSFPSVSGGSYNEQFF

D: TRBD1
V: TRBV27
J: TRBJ2-2
size: .
DNA: TGTGCCAGCAGTTTCCACAGGGGGCAAACCGGGGAGCTGTTTTTT
CDR3: CASSFHRGQTGELFF

D: .
V: TRBV6-2/TRBV6-3
J: TRBJ2-1
size: .
DNA: TGTGCCCACGGGAGATTCAATGAGCAGTTCTTC
CDR3: CAHGRFNEQFF

D: .
V: TRBV27
J: TRBJ2-7
size: .
DNA: TGTGCCAGCAGTCAAGGTGGGCTGGACCCATACGAGCAGTACTTC
CDR3: CASSQGGLDPYEQYF

D: .
V: TRBV7-3
J: TRBJ2-3
size: few
DNA: TGTGCCAGCAGCCCAGGGTCTGGCACAGATACGCAGTATTTT
CDR3: CASSPGSGTDTQYF

D: TRBD2
V: TRBV29-1
J: TRBJ2-1
size: few
DNA: TGCAGCGTTGCAACGACTAGCGGGAGTCCGAATGAGCAGTTCTTC
CDR3: CSVATTSGSPNEQFF

D: TRBD1
V: TRBV7-2
J: TRBJ2-2
size: .
DNA: TGTGCCAGCAGCCAGGGACAGGGAACCGGGGAGCTGTTTTTT
CDR3: CASSQGQGTGELFF

D: TRBD2
V: TRBV7-9
J: TRBJ2-2
size: few
DNA: TGTGCCAGCCTTATACGGGAGGAGAACACCGGGGAGCTGTTTTTT
CDR3: CASLIREENTGELFF

D: TRBD2
V: TRBV4-1
J: TRBJ2-3
size: .
DNA: TGCGCCAGCAGCCAAGATTTTGCGGGAGGGCCCTCAGATACGCAGTATTTT
CDR3: CASSQDFAGGPSDTQYF

D: .
V: TRBV27
J: TRBJ2-5
size: few
DNA: TGTGCCAGCAGGGGCGCGGCGGGAACGGGGAGAGAGACCCAGTACTTC
CDR3: CASRGAAGTGRETQYF

D: .
V: TRBV6-1
J: TRBJ1-5
size: .
DNA: TGTGCCAGCAGTGAAGGGGCAGGGAATCAGCCCCAGCATTTT
CDR3: CASSEGAGNQPQHF

D: TRBD1
V: TRBV6-4
J: TRBJ2-3
size: .
DNA: TGTGCCAGCGCGGGACAGGGTACAGATACGCAGTATTTT
CDR3: CASAGQGTDTQYF

D: TRBD2
V: TRBV7-9
J: TRBJ2-7
size: .
DNA: TGTGCCAGCAGCCTAGGGGCGAGGAGCGGGAGTGGATACGAGCAGTACTTC
CDR3: CASSLGARSGSGYEQYF

D: .
V: TRBV6-9
J: TRBJ2-2
size: .
DNA: TGTGCCAGCAGGGCAACACTCAGGGGAATAGGAGTAGGGGAGCTGTTTTTT
CDR3: CASRATLRGIGVGELFF

D: .
V: TRBV7-6
J: TRBJ2-1
size: .
DNA: TGTGCCAGCAGTGATAATTCTAGGGGCCCCTACAATGAGCAGTTCTTC
CDR3: CASSDNSRGPYNEQFF

D: TRBD2
V: TRBV6-5
J: TRBJ2-7
size: .
DNA: TGTGCCAGCAGTTTTAATCTACCGGGACTAGCGGGAAGCGAGCAGTACTTC
CDR3: CASSFNLPGLAGSEQYF

D: .
V: TRBV27
J: TRBJ2-3
size: few
DNA: TGTGCCAGCAGTTTAGGGGCCCAAGTCAGCACAGATACGCAGTATTTT
CDR3: CASSLGAQVSTDTQYF

D: .
V: TRBV28
J: TRBJ1-5
size: .
DNA: TGTGCCAGCGAAACAGTTAATGTTCAGCAGCCCCAGCATTTT
CDR3: CASETVNVQQPQHF

D: TRBD2
V: TRBV7-8
J: TRBJ2-7
size: few
DNA: TGTGCCAGCGGGAGGGGCAACTCCTACGAGCAGTACTTC
CDR3: CASGRGNSYEQYF

D: TRBD1
V: TRBV18
J: TRBJ1-5
size: .
DNA: TGTGCCAGCTCCGCCCGGGACAGGCGCAATCAGCCCCAGCATTTT
CDR3: CASSARDRRNQPQHF

D: TRBD2
V: TRBV19
J: TRBJ2-5
size: few
DNA: TGTGCCAGTCATCGGGCGGGAGGCCGGAAAGAGACCCAGTACTTC
CDR3: CASHRAGGRKETQYF

D: .
V: TRBV19
J: TRBJ1-1
size: .
DNA: TGTGCCAGTAGTAAGAGACAGTTGAACACTGAAGCTTTCTTT
CDR3: CASSKRQLNTEAFF

D: .
V: TRBV27
J: TRBJ1-1
size: .
DNA: TGTGCCAGCAGTTTTGCAGGGCCCAACACTGAAGCTTTCTTT
CDR3: CASSFAGPNTEAFF

D: .
V: TRBV10-3
J: TRBJ1-1
size: .
DNA: TGTGCCAGCGGCCCTGACCGCGTCACTGAAGCTTTCTTT
CDR3: CASGPDRVTEAFF

D: .
V: TRBV6-1
J: TRBJ1-1
size: few
DNA: TGTGCCAGCAGTGCGTTCAAGGTTTGGTTAGCGAACACTGAAGCTTTCTTT
CDR3: CASSAFKVWLANTEAFF

D: TRBD2
V: TRBV7-9
J: TRBJ2-7
size: .
DNA: TGTGCCAGCAGCTTGGGAGCGGGACACGAGCAGTACTTC
CDR3: CASSLGAGHEQYF

D: TRBD2
V: TRBV19
J: TRBJ2-7
size: .
DNA: TGTGCCAGTAGTATAGATAGTGTCCAGCGGGAGTGGAACGAGCAGTACTTC
CDR3: CASSIDSVQREWNEQYF

D: .
V: TRBV4-1
J: TRBJ1-5
size: .
DNA: TGCGCCAGCAGCCCTATTGAGGATTTGGGTCAGCCCCAGCATTTT
CDR3: CASSPIEDLGQPQHF

D: .
V: TRBV18
J: TRBJ2-7
size: .
DNA: TGTGCCAGCTCACCACCGGAGGAAGTGTCCTACGAGCAGTACTTC
CDR3: CASSPPEEVSYEQYF

D: .
V: TRBV7-8
J: TRBJ1-2
size: .
DNA: TGTGCCAGCAGCTTTCGACTGCCCCCTAAAAATGCTAACTATGGCTACACCTTC
CDR3: CASSFRLPPKNANYGYTF

D: TRBD1
V: TRBV7-8
J: TRBJ1-5
size: .
DNA: TGTGCCAGCAGCTTATCGGCGACAGGGCCTCAGCCCCAGCATTTT
CDR3: CASSLSATGPQPQHF

D: .
V: TRBV21-1
J: TRBJ2-1
size: .
DNA: TGTGCCAGCAGCAAAATAGGGGTTGGCTGGGAAAACAATGAGCAGTTCTTC
CDR3: CASSKIGVGWENNEQFF

D: .
V: TRBV20-1
J: TRBJ1-4
size: .
DNA: TGCAGTGCTAGAGAGGACGGGGATAATGAAAAACTGTTTTTT
CDR3: CSAREDGDNEKLFF

D: .
V: TRBV27
J: TRBJ2-7
size: few
DNA: TGTGCCAGCAGGGCAGACTCCTACGAGCAGTACTTC
CDR3: CASRADSYEQYF